This TCR beta chain was documented in a study of blood T cell repertoires in COVID-19. As handled by the study authors: For nucleated cells, counts were estimated from reference gene primer amplification. Using immunoSEQ multiplex PCR, the repertoire was profiled, and TCRdb retains in-frame clones only, with some absent. The V and J calls and clone size were taken over from that table, and D and trimming were inferred from the DNA. The sample includes around 160,000 clones, approximately 90% seen only once; the top ten take approximately 2.2%. V lost 5 bases and J lost 6; bases outside the gene matches: 15. In germline, CDR1 is KGHSH, CDR2 LQKENI. The CDR3 runs 17 residues.

The V call is TRBV18, the J call TRBJ1-1; 10 nucleotides line up with TRBD1. Sample: peripheral blood. This TCR was recovered from a man between 18 and 29 years old with acute or convalescent COVID-19. CDR3: CASSVVPGQGRGAEAFF. DNA of the CDR3: TGTGCCAGCTCAGTCGTCCCGGGACAGGGGAGAGGGGCTGAAGCTTTCTTT.